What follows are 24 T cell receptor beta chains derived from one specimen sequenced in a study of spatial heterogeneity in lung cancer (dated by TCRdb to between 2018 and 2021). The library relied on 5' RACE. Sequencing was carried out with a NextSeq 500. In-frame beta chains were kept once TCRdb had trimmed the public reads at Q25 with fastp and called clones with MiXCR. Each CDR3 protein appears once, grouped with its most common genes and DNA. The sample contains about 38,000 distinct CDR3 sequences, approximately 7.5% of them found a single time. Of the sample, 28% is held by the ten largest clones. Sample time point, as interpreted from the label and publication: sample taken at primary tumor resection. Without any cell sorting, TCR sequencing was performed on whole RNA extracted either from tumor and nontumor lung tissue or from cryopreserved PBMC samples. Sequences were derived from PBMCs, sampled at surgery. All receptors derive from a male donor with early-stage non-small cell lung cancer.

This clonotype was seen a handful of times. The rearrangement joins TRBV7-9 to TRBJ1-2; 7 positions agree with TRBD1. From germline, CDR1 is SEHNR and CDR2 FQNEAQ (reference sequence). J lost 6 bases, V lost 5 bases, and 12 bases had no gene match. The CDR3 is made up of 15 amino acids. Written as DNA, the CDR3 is TGTGCCAGCAGCCTCCAGGGGGGGTTGTCTGATGGCTACACCTTC. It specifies CASSLQGGLSDGYTF.

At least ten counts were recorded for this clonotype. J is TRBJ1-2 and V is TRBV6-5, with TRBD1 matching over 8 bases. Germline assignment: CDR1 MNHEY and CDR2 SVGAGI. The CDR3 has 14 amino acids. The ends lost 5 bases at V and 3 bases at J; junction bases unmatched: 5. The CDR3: CASSIRGHYYGYTF. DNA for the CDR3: TGTGCCAGCAGTATCAGGGGGCATTACTATGGCTACACCTTC.

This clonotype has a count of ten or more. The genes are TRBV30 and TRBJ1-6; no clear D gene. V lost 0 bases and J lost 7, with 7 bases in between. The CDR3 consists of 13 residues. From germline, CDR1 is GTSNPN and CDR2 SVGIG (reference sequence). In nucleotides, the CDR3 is TGTGCCTGGAGTGTTGACCTCAATTCACCCCTCCACTTT. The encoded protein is CAWSVDLNSPLHF. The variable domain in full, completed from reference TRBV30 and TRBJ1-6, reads SQTIHQWPATLVQPVGSPLSLECTVEGTSNPNLYWYRQAAGRGLQLLFYSVGIGQISSEVPQNLSASRPQDRQFILSSKKLLLSDSGFYLCAWSVDLNSPLHFGNGTRLTVT.

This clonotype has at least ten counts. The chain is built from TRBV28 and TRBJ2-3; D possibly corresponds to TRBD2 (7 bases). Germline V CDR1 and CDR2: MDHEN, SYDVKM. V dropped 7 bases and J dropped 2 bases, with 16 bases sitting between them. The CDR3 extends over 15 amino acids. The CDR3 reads CASKGGHPITDTQYF. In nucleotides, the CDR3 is TGTGCCAGCAAGGGGGGGCACCCAATCACAGATACGCAGTATTTT.

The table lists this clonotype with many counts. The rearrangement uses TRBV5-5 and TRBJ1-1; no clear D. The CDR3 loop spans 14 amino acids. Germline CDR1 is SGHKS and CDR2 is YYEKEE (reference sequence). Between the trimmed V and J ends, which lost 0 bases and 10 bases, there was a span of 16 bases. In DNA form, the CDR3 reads TGTGCCAGCAGCTTGGATGGGTTTATGAGTGGAGCTTTCTTT. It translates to CASSLDGFMSGAFF.

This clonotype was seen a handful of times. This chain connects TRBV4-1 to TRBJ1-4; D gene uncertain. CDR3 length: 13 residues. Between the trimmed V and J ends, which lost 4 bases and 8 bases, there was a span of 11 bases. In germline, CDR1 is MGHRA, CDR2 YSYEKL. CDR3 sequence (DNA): TGCGCCAGCAGCCTCACTCTTGACGAAAAACTGTTTTTT. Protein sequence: CASSLTLDEKLFF.

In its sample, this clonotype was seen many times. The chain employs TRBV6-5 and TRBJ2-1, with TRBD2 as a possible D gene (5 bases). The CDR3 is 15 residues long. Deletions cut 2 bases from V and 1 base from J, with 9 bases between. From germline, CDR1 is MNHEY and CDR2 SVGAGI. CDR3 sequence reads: CASSYDGDSYNEQFF. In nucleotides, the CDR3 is TGTGCCAGCAGTTACGACGGGGATTCCTACAATGAGCAGTTCTTC.

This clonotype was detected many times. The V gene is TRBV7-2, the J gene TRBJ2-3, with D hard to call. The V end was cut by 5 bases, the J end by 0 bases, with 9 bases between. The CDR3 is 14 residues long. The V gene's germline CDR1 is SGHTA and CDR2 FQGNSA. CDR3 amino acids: CASSPSLSTDTQYF. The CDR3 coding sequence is TGTGCCAGCAGCCCGTCCTTGAGCACAGATACGCAGTATTTT.

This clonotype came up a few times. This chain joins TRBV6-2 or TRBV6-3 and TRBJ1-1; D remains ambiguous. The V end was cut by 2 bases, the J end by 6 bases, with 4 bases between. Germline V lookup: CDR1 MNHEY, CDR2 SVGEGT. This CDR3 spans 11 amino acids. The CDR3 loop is CASSYGPEAFF. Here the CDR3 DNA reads TGTGCCAGCAGTTACGGCCCTGAAGCTTTCTTT.

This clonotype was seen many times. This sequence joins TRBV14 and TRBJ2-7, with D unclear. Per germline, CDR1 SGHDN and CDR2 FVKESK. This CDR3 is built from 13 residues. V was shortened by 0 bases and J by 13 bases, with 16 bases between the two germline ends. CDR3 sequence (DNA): TGTGCCAGCAGCCAAGAGGGGTACGGGTCGAACTACTTC. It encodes CASSQEGYGSNYF.

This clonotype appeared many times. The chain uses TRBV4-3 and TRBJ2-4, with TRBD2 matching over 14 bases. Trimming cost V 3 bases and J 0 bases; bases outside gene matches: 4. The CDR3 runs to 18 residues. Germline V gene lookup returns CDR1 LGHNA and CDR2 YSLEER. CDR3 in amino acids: CASSQGLAGALAKNIQYF. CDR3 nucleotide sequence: TGCGCCAGCAGCCAGGGACTAGCGGGGGCTCTAGCCAAAAACATTCAGTACTTC.

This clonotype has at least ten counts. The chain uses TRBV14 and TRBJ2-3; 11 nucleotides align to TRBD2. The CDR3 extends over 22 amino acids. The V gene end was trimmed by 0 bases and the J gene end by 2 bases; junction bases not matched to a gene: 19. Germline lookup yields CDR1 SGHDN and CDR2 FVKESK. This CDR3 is CASSQDFRGGLAGRKATDTQYF. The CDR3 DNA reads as TGTGCCAGCAGCCAAGACTTTCGAGGAGGACTAGCGGGCCGTAAGGCCACAGATACGCAGTATTTT.

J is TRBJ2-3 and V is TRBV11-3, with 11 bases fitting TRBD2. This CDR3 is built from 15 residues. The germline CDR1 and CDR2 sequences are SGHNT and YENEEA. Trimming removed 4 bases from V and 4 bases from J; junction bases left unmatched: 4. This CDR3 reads CASSSGLAGADTQYF. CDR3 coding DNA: TGTGCCAGCAGCTCCGGACTAGCGGGTGCAGATACGCAGTATTTT.

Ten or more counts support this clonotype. The CDR3 loop reads CASSVTLGQAQSGYTF. The CDR3 DNA sequence: TGTGCCAGCAGTGTCACACTGGGTCAGGCCCAAAGCGGCTACACCTTC. The gene calls are TRBV6-4 and TRBJ1-2; no clear D. Deletions cut 4 bases from V and 8 bases from J, with 23 bases between. Germline CDR1 MRHNA, CDR2 SNTAGT. The CDR3 runs to 16 residues.

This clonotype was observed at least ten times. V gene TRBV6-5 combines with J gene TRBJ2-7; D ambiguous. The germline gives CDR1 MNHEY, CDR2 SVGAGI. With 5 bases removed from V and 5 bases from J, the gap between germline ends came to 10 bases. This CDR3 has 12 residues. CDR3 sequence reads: CASSQLGNEQYF. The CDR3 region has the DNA TGTGCCAGCAGTCAACTGGGGAACGAGCAGTACTTC.

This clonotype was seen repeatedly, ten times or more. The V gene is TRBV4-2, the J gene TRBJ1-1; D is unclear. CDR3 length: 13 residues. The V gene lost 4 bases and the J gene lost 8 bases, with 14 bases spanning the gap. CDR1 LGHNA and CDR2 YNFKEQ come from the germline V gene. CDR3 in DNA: TGTGCCAGCAGCCGGGCGGCCGGACTCGAAGCTTTCTTT. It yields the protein CASSRAAGLEAFF.

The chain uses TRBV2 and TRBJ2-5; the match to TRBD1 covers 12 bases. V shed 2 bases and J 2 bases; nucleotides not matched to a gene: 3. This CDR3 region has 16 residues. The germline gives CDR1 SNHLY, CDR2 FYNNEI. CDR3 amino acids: CASSERDRGLQETQYF. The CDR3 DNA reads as TGTGCCAGCAGTGAAAGGGACAGGGGGCTTCAAGAGACCCAGTACTTC.

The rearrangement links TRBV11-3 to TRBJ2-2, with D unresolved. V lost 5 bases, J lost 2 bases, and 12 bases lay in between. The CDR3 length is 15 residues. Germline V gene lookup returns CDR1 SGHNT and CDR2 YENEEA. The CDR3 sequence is CASSPAEANTGELFF. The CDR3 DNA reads TGTGCCAGCAGCCCGGCCGAAGCCAACACCGGGGAGCTGTTTTTT. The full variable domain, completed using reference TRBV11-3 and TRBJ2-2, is EAGVVQSPRYKIIEKKQPVAFWCNPISGHNTLYWYLQNLGQGPELLIRYENEEAVDDSQLPKDRFSAERLKGVDSTLKIQPAELGDSAVYLCASSPAEANTGELFFGEGSRLTVL.

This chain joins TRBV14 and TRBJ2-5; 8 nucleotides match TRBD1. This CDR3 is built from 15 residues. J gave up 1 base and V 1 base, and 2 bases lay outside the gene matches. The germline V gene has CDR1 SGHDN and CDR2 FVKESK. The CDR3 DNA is TGTGCCAGCAGCCAAGCGACAGGGGCCCAAGAGACCCAGTACTTC. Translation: CASSQATGAQETQYF.

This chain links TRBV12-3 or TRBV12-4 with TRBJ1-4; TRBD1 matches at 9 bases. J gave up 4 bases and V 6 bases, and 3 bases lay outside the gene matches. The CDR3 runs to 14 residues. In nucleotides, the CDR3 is TGTGCCAGCAGCAGACAGGGGGATAATGAAAAACTGTTTTTT. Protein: CASSRQGDNEKLFF.

The CDR3 bases are TGTGCCAGCAGCTTACGGGGGACTAGCGGGAGAGAGACCCAGTACTTC. Its protein product is CASSLRGTSGRETQYF. This rearrangement joins TRBV7-2 to TRBJ2-5; 14 nucleotides line up with TRBD2. The V segment lost 2 bases and the J segment 4 bases; nucleotides outside the gene matches: 3. The CDR3 loop spans 16 amino acids. Germline V gives CDR1 SGHTA, CDR2 FQGNSA.

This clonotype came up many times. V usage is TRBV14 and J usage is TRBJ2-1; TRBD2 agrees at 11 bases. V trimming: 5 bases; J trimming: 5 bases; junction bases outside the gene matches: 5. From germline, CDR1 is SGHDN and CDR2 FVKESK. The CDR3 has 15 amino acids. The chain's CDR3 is CASSSQLAGDNEQFF. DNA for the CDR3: TGTGCCAGCAGCTCACAACTAGCGGGGGACAATGAGCAGTTCTTC.

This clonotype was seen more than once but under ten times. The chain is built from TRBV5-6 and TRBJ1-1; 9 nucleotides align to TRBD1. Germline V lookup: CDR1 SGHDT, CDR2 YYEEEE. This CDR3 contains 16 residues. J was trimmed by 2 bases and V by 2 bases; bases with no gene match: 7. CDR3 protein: CASSFKTGGINTEAFF. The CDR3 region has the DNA TGTGCCAGCAGCTTTAAAACAGGGGGCATTAACACTGAAGCTTTCTTT.

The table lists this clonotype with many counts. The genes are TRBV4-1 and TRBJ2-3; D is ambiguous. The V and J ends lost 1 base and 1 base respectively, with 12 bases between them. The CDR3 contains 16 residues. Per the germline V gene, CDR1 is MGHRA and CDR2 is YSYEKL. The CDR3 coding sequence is TGCGCCAGCAGCCAAGGCCCAGGACGGGGCACAGATACGCAGTATTTT. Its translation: CASSQGPGRGTDTQYF.